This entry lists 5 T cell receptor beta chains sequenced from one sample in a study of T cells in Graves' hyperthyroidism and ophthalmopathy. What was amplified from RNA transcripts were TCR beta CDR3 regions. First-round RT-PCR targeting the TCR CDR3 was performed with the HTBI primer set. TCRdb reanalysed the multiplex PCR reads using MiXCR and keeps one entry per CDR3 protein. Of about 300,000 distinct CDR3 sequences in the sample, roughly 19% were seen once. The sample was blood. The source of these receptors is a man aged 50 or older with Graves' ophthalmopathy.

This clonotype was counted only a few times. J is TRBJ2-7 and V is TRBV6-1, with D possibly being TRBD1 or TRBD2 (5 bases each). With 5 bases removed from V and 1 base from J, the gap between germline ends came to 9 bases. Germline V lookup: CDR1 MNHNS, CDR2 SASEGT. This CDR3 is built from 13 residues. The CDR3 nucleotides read TGTGCCAGCAGTTGGGGACCTTCCTACGAGCAGTACTTC. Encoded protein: CASSWGPSYEQYF.

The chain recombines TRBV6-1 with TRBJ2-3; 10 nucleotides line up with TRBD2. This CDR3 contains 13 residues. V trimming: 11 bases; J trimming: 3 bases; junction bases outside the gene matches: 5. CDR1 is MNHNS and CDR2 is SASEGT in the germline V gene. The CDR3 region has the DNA TGTGCCTTCCCGGGACTAGCGACAGATACGCAGTATTTT. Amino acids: CAFPGLATDTQYF.

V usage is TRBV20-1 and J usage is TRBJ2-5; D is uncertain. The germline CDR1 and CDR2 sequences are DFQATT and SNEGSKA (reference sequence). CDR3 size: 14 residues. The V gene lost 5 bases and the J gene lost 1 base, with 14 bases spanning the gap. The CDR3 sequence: CSARTAGPQETQYF. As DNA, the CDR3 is TGCAGTGCTCGAACGGCAGGCCCCCAAGAGACCCAGTACTTC.

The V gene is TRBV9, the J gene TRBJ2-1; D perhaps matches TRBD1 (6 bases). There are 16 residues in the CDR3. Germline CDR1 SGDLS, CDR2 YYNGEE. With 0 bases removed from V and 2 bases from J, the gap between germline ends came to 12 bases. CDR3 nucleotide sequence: TGTGCCAGCAGCGTAGGCTTGGGGGCCCCCTACAATGAGCAGTTCTTC. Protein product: CASSVGLGAPYNEQFF.

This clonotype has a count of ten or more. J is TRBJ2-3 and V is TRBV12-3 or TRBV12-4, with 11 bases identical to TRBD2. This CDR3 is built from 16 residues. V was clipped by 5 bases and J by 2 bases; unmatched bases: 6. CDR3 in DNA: TGTGCCAGCAGTCCCGGGACTAGCGGATTCACAGATACGCAGTATTTT. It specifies CASSPGTSGFTDTQYF.